This T cell receptor beta chain was sequenced for a study of CD8 T cells in Susac syndrome. The RNA, about 0.5 to 1 ug, was put through reverse transcription using random hexamers. immunoSEQ multiplex PCR amplified TCR beta CDR3 across 54 Vbeta, 13 Jbeta. Using its own MiXCR run on the immunoSEQ multiplex PCR reads, TCRdb lists one record per CDR3 protein. In the table there are just over 300,000 distinct CDR3 sequences, roughly 94% of which are singletons. Sequencing of TCR beta was undertaken in CD8+ and CD4+ T cells derived from blood. Purification of the CD8+ and CD4+ T cells relied on negative isolation, and TEMRA cells underwent FACS enrichment. The sequencing input was CD4+ T cells from PBMCs. The source of this sequence is a human donor with multiple sclerosis.

The CDR3 DNA reads as TGTGCCAGCAGTTACGACCAAGGGTGGGGCGATGAGCAGTTCTTC. Its protein is CASSYDQGWGDEQFF. This chain joins TRBV6-6 and TRBJ2-1; a possible D gene is TRBD1 (5 bases). The ends were cut back, 2 bases at V and 8 bases at J, with 16 bases in the middle. CDR3 length: 15 amino acids. Germline-derived CDR1 and CDR2 are MNHNY and SVGAGI (reference sequence).